The 4 T cell receptor beta chains below come from one sample, sequenced in a study of identifying expanded T cells in peripheral blood. Clones were read by immunoSEQ multiplex PCR, and TCRdb kept only the in-frame ones, dropping some. Of more than 70,000 clones listed, around 88% are singletons. The sequencing sample was made of blood. The source of these receptors is a person aged 18 to 75 in good health.

The chain recombines TRBV19 with TRBJ1-2; 10 positions match TRBD1. The CDR3 has 14 amino acids. Germline V lookup: CDR1 LNHDA, CDR2 SQIVND (reference sequence). V dropped 5 bases and J dropped 2; count of bases not matched to a gene: 2. For the CDR3, the DNA is TGTGCCAGTAGTCGACAGGGGGCGAACTATGGCTACACCTTC. The encoded protein is CASSRQGANYGYTF.

The chain has TRBV19 and TRBJ1-2, with TRBD1 identical over 8 bases. The CDR3 is 13 residues long. Germline CDR1 and CDR2: LNHDA and SQIVND (reference sequence). J lost 7 bases, V lost 5 bases, and 6 bases had no gene match. The CDR3 nucleotides are TGTGCCAGTAGTCGACAGGGGACTGGTGGCTACACCTTC. Translation: CASSRQGTGGYTF.

This sequence joins TRBV6-4 and TRBJ1-6, with a weak D call TRBD1 (5 bases). Germline V lookup: CDR1 MRHNA, CDR2 SNTAGT. Trimming left V 0 bases short and J 6 bases short, with 9 bases between. There are 15 residues in the CDR3. In DNA form, the CDR3 reads TGTGCCAGCAGTGACTCGATCCAGGGTAATTCACCCCTCCACTTT. Translation gives CASSDSIQGNSPLHF.

J is TRBJ2-3 and V is TRBV11-2, with a weak D call TRBD2 (6 bases). The CDR3 sequence is 14 residues long. V lost 3 bases and J lost 4, with 11 bases in between. CDR1 SGHAT and CDR2 FQNNGV come from the germline V gene. CDR3 coding DNA: TGTGCCAGCAGCTTGGGCGGGGCCGCAGATACGCAGTATTTT. Its protein is CASSLGGAADTQYF.